Presented here are 8 T cell receptor beta chains from one specimen sequenced in a study of blood T cells in healthy people across ages (dated by TCRdb to between 2014 and 2016). The library was prepared using 5' RACE. The run used an Illumina HiSeq 2500. A second PCR of roughly 6 to 12 cycles was run with a J-beta primer mix and a sample-barcoded 5' primer. TCRdb passed the public sequencing reads through fastp at Q25 and MiXCR, retaining productive beta sequences. Rows with a matching CDR3 protein are joined into one entry that keeps the most common DNA and genes. This sample is represented by 1.5 million to 1.9 million distinct CDR3 sequences; approximately 43% of them were singletons. The top ten clonotypes cover less than 5% of the sample. Sequencing was carried out using blood. Receptors originate from a woman aged 18-30 years in good health.

This clonotype was seen a few times. The chain has TRBV4-1 and TRBJ1-5; 9 positions agree with TRBD1. The germline V gene has CDR1 MGHRA and CDR2 YSYEKL. The CDR3 runs 16 residues. V lost 3 bases to trimming and J lost 0 bases; unmatched junction nucleotides: 3. The CDR3 here is CASSQTGGFSNQPQHF. CDR3 sequence (DNA): TGCGCCAGCAGCCAGACAGGGGGGTTTAGCAATCAGCCCCAGCATTTT.

On this clonotype: One end of the junction varies from germline; a read error may be responsible. This chain uses TRBV6-2 or TRBV6-3 with TRBJ2-3, with D tentatively TRBD1 (5 bases). In germline, CDR1 is MNHEY, CDR2 SVGEGT. CDR3 length: 14 amino acids. CDR3 loop: CASSYDLSTGTQYF. CDR3 nucleotides: TGTGCCAGCAGTTATGACTTGAGCACAGGTACGCAGTATTTT.

The rearrangement links TRBV6-6 to TRBJ2-5; 11 bases line up with TRBD2. With 2 bases clipped from V and 11 bases from J, the junction kept 13 bases outside the gene matches. This CDR3 spans 16 amino acids. Looked up from germline, CDR1 is MNHNY and CDR2 is SVGAGI (reference sequence). The CDR3 DNA sequence: TGTGCCAGCAGTTACCTAGCGGGGGGCTTCTACAATGAGCAGTACTTC. It codes for CASSYLAGGFYNEQYF.

This clonotype was seen at least ten times. V gene TRBV29-1 combines with J gene TRBJ2-3; D is unresolved. Deletions cut 0 bases from V and 6 bases from J, with 4 bases between. This CDR3 comprises 11 residues. CDR1 SQVTM and CDR2 ANQGSEA come from the germline V gene. This chain's CDR3 is CSVEEPDTQYF. The CDR3 DNA sequence: TGCAGCGTTGAAGAGCCTGATACGCAGTATTTT.

The gene calls are TRBV4-1 and TRBJ2-7; D not resolved. The germline V and J ends were trimmed by 0 bases and 3 bases, with 12 bases remaining between them. From germline, CDR1 is MGHRA and CDR2 YSYEKL. The CDR3 loop spans 15 amino acids. The CDR3: CASSQETWQNYEQYF. In DNA, the CDR3 is TGCGCCAGCAGCCAAGAAACCTGGCAAAACTACGAGCAGTACTTC.

This clonotype occurred a few times. The J gene is TRBJ1-4, the V gene TRBV27; D may be TRBD1 (5 bases). This CDR3 has 12 residues. Between the trimmed V and J ends, which lost 7 bases and 3 bases, there was a span of 6 bases. Germline CDR1 reads MNHEY; CDR2 reads SMNVEV (reference sequence). The CDR3 is CASKGANEKLFF. As DNA, the CDR3 is TGTGCCAGCAAAGGGGCTAATGAAAAACTGTTTTTT.

This clonotype appeared a few times. The chain carries TRBV28 and TRBJ2-7, with 8 bases identical to TRBD2. Trimming cost V 6 bases and J 6 bases; bases outside gene matches: 19. From germline, CDR1 is MDHEN and CDR2 SYDVKM. The CDR3 loop spans 17 amino acids. The CDR3 DNA follows: TGTGCCAGCAGCTCCGAGTCCATAGCGGGGCAAGCGGGCGAGCAGTACTTC. As protein: CASSSESIAGQAGEQYF.

V and J are TRBV6-6 and TRBJ1-4; no clear D. V was pared by 8 bases and J by 0 bases, with 7 bases between. Germline CDR1 and CDR2: MNHNY and SVGAGI (reference sequence). This CDR3 region has 13 residues. CDR3: CASQIPTNEKLFF. DNA of the CDR3: TGTGCCAGCCAAATTCCAACTAATGAAAAACTGTTTTTT.